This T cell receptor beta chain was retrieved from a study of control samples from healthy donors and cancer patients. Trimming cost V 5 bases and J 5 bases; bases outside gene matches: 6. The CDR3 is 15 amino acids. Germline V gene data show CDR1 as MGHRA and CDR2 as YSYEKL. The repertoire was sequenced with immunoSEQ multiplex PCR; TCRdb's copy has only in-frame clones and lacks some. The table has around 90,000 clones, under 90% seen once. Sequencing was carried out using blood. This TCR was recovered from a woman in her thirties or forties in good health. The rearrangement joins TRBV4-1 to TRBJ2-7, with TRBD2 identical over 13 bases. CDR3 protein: CASSEGTSGADEQYF. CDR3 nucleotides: TGCGCCAGCAGCGAGGGGACTAGCGGGGCCGACGAGCAGTACTTC.